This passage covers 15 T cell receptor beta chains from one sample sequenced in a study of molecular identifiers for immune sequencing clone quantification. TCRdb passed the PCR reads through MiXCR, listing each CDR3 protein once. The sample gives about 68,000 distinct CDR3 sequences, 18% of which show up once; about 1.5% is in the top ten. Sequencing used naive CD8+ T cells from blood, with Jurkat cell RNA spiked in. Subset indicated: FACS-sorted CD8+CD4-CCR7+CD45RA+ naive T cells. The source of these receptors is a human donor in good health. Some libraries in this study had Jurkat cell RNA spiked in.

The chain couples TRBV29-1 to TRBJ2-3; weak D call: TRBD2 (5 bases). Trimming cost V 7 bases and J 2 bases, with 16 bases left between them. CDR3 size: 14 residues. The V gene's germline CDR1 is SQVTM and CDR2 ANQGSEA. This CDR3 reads CSAAGLGNTDTQYF. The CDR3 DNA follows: TGCAGCGCTGCGGGCTTAGGGAACACAGATACGCAGTATTTT.

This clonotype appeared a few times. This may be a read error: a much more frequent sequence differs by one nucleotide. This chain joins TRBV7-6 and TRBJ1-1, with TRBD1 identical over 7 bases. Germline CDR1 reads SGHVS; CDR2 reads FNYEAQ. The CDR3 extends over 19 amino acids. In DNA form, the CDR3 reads TGTGCCAGCAGCTTAGGCCCCCTTGGGACAGAAGATAAGAACACTGAAGCTTCCTTT. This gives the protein CASSLGPLGTEDKNTEASF.

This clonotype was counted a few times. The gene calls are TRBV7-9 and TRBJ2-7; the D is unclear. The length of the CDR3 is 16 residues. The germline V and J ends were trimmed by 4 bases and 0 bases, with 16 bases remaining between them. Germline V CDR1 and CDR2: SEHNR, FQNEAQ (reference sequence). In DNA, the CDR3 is TGTGCCAGCAGCTCGGAGTCCGTCGGGCCCTCCTACGAGCAGTACTTC. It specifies CASSSESVGPSYEQYF. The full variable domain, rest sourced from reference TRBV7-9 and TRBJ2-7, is DTGVSQNPRHKITKRGQNVTFRCDPISEHNRLYWYRQTLGQGPEFLTYFQNEAQLEKSRLLSDRFSAERPKGSFSTLEIQRTEQGDSAMYLCASSSESVGPSYEQYFGPGTRLTVT.

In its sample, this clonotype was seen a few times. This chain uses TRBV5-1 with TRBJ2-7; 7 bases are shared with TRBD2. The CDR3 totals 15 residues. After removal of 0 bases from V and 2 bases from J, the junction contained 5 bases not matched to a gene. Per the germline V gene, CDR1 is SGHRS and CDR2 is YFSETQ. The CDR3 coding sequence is TGCGCCAGCAGCTTGGCCGCCGGGAGGCCCTACGAGCAGTACTTC. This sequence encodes CASSLAAGRPYEQYF.

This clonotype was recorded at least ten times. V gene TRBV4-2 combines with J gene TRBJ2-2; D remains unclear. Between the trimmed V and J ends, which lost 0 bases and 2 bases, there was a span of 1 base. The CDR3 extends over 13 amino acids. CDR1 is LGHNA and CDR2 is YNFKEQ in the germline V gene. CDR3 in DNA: TGTGCCAGCAGCCAAGATAACACCGGGGAGCTGTTTTTT. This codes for CASSQDNTGELFF.

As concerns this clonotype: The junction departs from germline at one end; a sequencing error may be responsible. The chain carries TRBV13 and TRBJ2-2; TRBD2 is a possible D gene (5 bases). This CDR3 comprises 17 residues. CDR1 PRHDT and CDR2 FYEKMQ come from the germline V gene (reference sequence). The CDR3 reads CACSLAPQTKNTGELFF. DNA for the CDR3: TGTGCCTGCAGCTTAGCTCCCCAGACTAAGAACACCGGGGAGCTGTTTTTT.

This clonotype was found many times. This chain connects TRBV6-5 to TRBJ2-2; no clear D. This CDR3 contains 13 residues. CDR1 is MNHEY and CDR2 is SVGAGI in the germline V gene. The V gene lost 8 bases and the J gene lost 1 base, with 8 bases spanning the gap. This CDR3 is CASLSLNTGELFF. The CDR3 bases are TGTGCCAGCCTGTCGCTGAACACCGGGGAGCTGTTTTTT.

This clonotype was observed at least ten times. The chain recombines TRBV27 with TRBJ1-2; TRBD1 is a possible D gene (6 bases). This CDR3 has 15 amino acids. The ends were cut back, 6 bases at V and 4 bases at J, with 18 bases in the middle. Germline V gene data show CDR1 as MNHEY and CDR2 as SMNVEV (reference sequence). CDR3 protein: CASRPLGGELYGYTF. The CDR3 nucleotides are TGTGCCAGCAGGCCTCTCGGGGGCGAGCTCTATGGCTACACCTTC.

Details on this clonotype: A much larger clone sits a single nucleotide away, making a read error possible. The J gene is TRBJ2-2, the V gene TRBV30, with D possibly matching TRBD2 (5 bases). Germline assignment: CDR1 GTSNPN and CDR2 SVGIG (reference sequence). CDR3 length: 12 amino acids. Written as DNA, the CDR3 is TGTGCCAGGAGAGAGGGCACCGGGGAGCTGTTTTTT. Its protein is CARREGTGELFF.

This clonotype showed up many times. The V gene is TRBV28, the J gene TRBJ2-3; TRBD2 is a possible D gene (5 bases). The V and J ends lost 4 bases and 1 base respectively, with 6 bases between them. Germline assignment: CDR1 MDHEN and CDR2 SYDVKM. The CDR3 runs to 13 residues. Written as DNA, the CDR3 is TGTGCCAGCAGTTGGCGGGGCACAGATACGCAGTATTTT. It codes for CASSWRGTDTQYF.

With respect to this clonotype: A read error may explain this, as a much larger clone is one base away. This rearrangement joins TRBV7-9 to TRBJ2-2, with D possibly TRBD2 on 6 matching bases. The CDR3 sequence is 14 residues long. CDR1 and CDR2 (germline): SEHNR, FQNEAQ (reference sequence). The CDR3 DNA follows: TGTGCCAGCAGTAAAAGGGAACAAACCGGGGGGCTGTTTTTT. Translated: CASSKREQTGGLFF.

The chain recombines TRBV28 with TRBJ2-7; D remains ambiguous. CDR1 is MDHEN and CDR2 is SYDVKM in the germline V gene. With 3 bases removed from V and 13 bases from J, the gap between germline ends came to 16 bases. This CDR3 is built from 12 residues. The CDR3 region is CASSFRTYERYF. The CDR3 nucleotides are TGTGCCAGCAGTTTCCGGACCTACGAGCGATACTTC.

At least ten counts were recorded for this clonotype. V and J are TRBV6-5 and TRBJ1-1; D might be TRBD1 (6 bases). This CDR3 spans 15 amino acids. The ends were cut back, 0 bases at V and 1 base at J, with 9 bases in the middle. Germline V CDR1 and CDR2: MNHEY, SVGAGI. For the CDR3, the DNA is TGTGCCAGCAGTTACTCGAGGGGGTCGAACACTGAAGCTTTCTTT. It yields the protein CASSYSRGSNTEAFF.

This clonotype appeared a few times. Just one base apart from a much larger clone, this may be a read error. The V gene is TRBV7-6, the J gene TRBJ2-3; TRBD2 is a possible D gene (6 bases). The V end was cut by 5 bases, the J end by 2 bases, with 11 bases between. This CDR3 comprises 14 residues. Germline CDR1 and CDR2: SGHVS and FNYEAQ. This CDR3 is CASSRLLATDTQYF. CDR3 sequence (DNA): TGTGCCAGCAGCAGGCTACTAGCCACAGATACGCAGTATTTT.

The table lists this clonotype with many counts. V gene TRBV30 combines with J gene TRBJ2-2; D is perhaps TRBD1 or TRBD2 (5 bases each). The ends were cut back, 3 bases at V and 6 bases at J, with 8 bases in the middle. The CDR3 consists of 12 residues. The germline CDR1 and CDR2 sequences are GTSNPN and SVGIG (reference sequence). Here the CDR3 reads CAWSRGAGELFF. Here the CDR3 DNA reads TGTGCCTGGAGCCGGGGCGCCGGGGAGCTGTTTTTT.